This note documents a single T cell receptor beta chain sequence. CDR1 SGHTA and CDR2 FQGTGA come from the germline V gene. The CDR3 totals 12 residues. V lost 1 base to trimming and J lost 9 bases, with 7 bases between them. This sample stems from a study of identical twins. MiXCR, applied by TCRdb to the 5' RACE reads, yields one record per CDR3 protein. The sample has 400,000 to 600,000 distinct CDR3 sequences; around 22% are singletons. The sample also formed part of further work on yellow fever vaccine responses in identical twins.

This sequence joins TRBV7-3 and TRBJ2-1; D is ambiguous. The sequenced material came from CD4+ T cells sorted from blood. The receptor's source is a woman aged 18-29 years in good health. The CDR3 coding sequence is TGTGCCAGCAGCTTAATGAATACTGAGCAGTTCTTC. It codes for CASSLMNTEQFF. The variable domain in full, completed from reference TRBV7-3 and TRBJ2-1, reads GAGVSQTPSNKVTEKGKYVELRCDPISGHTALYWYRQSLGQGPEFLIYFQGTGAADDSGLPNDRFFAVRPEGSVSTLKIQRTERGDSAVYLCASSLMNTEQFFGPGTRLTVL.